Presented here are 20 T cell receptor beta chains from one specimen sequenced in a study of blood T cell repertoires in COVID-19. The repertoire was sequenced with immunoSEQ multiplex PCR; TCRdb's copy has only in-frame clones and lacks some. Of some 200,000 clones in the sample, approximately 82% were seen once. The specimen was peripheral blood. The receptors derive from a woman aged 40 to 50 who had recovered from COVID-19.

As DNA, the CDR3 is TGTGCCAGCAGTCAGGACAGGGGGCATGAAAAACTGTTTTTT. Encoded protein: CASSQDRGHEKLFF. The rearrangement links TRBV2 to TRBJ1-4; 11 bases are shared with TRBD1. CDR1 is SNHLY, CDR2 FYNNEI, per germline. The CDR3 has 14 amino acids. V was clipped by 5 bases and J by 6 bases; unmatched bases: 2.

V usage is TRBV7-9 and J usage is TRBJ2-3; the D gene is possibly TRBD2 (5 bases). This CDR3 comprises 16 residues. Trimming cost V 7 bases and J 3 bases, with 20 bases left between them. Germline loops: CDR1 SEHNR, CDR2 FQNEAQ (reference sequence). CDR3 loop: CASTPPRQSGTDTQYF. CDR3 in DNA: TGTGCCAGCACCCCCCCCAGGCAGTCGGGGACAGATACGCAGTATTTT.

The chain carries TRBV25-1 and TRBJ2-3; no clear D gene. The CDR3 spans 13 residues. From germline, CDR1 is MGHDK and CDR2 SYGVNS. V was cut by 4 bases and J by 3 bases, with 8 bases left in between. The CDR3 sequence: CASSALGTDTQYF. The CDR3 DNA reads as TGTGCCAGCAGTGCACTCGGGACAGATACGCAGTATTTT.

The V call is TRBV5-1, the J call TRBJ1-2, with 9 bases matching TRBD1. Germline CDR1 is SGHRS and CDR2 is YFSETQ. The CDR3 loop spans 13 amino acids. V lost 2 bases to trimming and J lost 4 bases; unmatched junction nucleotides: 0. CDR3 coding DNA: TGCGCCAGCAGCTTACAGGGGGCCTATGGCTACACCTTC. The encoded protein is CASSLQGAYGYTF. Looking up the rest from reference TRBV5-1 and TRBJ1-2 gives the full variable domain: KAGVTQTPRYLIKTRGQQVTLSCSPISGHRSVSWYQQTPGQGLQFLFEYFSETQRNKGNFPGRFSGRQFSNSRSEMNVSTLELGDSALYLCASSLQGAYGYTFGSGTRLTVV.

In DNA form, the CDR3 reads TGCGCCAGCAGCTTACGTTTTACTGGACAGGGGGGGACAGATACGCAGTATTTT. Its translation is CASSLRFTGQGGTDTQYF. The rearrangement links TRBV5-1 to TRBJ2-3; 10 bases map to TRBD1. CDR1 and CDR2 from the germline V gene are SGHRS and YFSETQ. After removal of 2 bases from V and 3 bases from J, the junction contained 12 bases not matched to a gene. There are 18 residues in the CDR3.

Concerning this clone itself: An end of the junction differs from the germline gene, which may be a read error. The chain couples TRBV3-1 (or the pseudogene TRBV3-2) to TRBJ2-2, with D possibly matching TRBD1 (6 bases). The CDR3 totals 15 residues. Germline V gene lookup returns CDR1 LGHDT and CDR2 YNNKEL (reference sequence). The chain's CDR3 is CASSQTLRDTRELFF. In DNA, the CDR3 is TGTGCCAGCAGCCAAACACTAAGGGACACCAGGGAGCTGTTTTTT.

This chain links TRBV18 with TRBJ1-2; 7 bases match TRBD1. Germline CDR1 is KGHSH and CDR2 is LQKENI. This CDR3 spans 15 amino acids. V shed 0 bases and J 8 bases; nucleotides not matched to a gene: 9. The CDR3: CASSPPSTGVGGYTF. The CDR3 DNA reads as TGTGCCAGCTCACCACCTTCCACAGGGGTGGGAGGCTACACCTTC.

The CDR3 bases are TGTGCCAGCAGTTCTACAGCTAATGAAAAACTGTTTTTT. The encoded protein is CASSSTANEKLFF. J is TRBJ1-4 and V is TRBV28; D gene uncertain. This CDR3 is 13 amino acids long. Trimming removed 4 bases at V and 3 bases at J, with 6 bases between. Germline V gene sequence: CDR1 MDHEN, CDR2 SYDVKM.

The chain links TRBV28 to TRBJ1-4; TRBD1 agrees at 7 bases. V was clipped by 3 bases and J by 8 bases; unmatched bases: 6. CDR1 MDHEN and CDR2 SYDVKM come from the germline V gene. The CDR3 has 14 amino acids. CDR3 nucleotides: TGTGCCAGCAGTTTCCCCCACAGGGGCGAAAAACTGTTTTTT. This translates into CASSFPHRGEKLFF.

The rearrangement uses TRBV5-6 and TRBJ2-7; D not certain. Trimming cost V 0 bases and J 3 bases, with 7 bases left between them. Germline values: CDR1 SGHDT, CDR2 YYEEEE. The CDR3 is 13 residues long. This CDR3 reads CASSLGAVYEQYF. The CDR3 bases are TGTGCCAGCAGCTTGGGGGCAGTCTACGAGCAGTACTTC.

This clone occurred once. The rearrangement links TRBV3-1 (or the pseudogene TRBV3-2) to TRBJ1-2, with TRBD1 matching 8 bases. Per the germline V gene, CDR1 is LGHDT and CDR2 is YNNKEL (reference sequence). The CDR3 covers 13 residues. V lost 4 bases to trimming and J lost 4 bases; unmatched junction nucleotides: 2. The CDR3 DNA reads as TGTGCCAGCAGCCTAACAGGGGGCTATGGCTACACCTTC. It specifies CASSLTGGYGYTF.

The V gene is TRBV14, the J gene TRBJ1-4, with TRBD1 matching over 10 bases. The CDR3 totals 19 residues. Per the germline V gene, CDR1 is SGHDN and CDR2 is FVKESK. Unmatched junction bases numbered 7, after V lost 0 bases and J lost 0 bases. The CDR3 spells CASSQDWDRGKSTNEKLFF. CDR3 nucleotides: TGTGCCAGCAGCCAAGATTGGGACAGGGGAAAGTCAACTAATGAAAAACTGTTTTTT.

This clone was seen once. The rearrangement links TRBV3-1 (or the pseudogene TRBV3-2) to TRBJ1-5; 7 nucleotides agree with TRBD1. CDR1 is LGHDT, CDR2 YNNKEL, per germline (reference sequence). The CDR3 is made up of 16 amino acids. J lost 2 bases, V lost 0 bases, and 4 bases had no gene match. The CDR3 nucleotides read TGTGCCAGCAGCCAAGATGGGACAGTAGGCAATCAGCCCCAGCATTTT. This sequence encodes CASSQDGTVGNQPQHF.

The chain links TRBV27 to TRBJ2-5, with D unresolved. The ends were cut back, 2 bases at V and 6 bases at J, with 10 bases in the middle. The CDR3 covers 13 residues. Germline lookup yields CDR1 MNHEY and CDR2 SMNVEV (reference sequence). CDR3 nucleotides: TGTGCCAGCAGTTTACTGACTCGGCAGACCCAGTACTTC. It encodes CASSLLTRQTQYF.

V and J are TRBV2 and TRBJ2-2, with D tentatively TRBD1 (6 bases). The CDR3 contains 15 residues. Trimming left V 5 bases short and J 4 bases short, with 14 bases between. Per the germline V gene, CDR1 is SNHLY and CDR2 is FYNNEI. CDR3 bases: TGTGCCAGCAGTCGAGAGCAGGGGAGCACCGGGGAGCTGTTTTTT. Its translation: CASSREQGSTGELFF.

The V gene is TRBV5-3, the J gene TRBJ2-4; 7 positions agree with TRBD1. TRBV5-3 is flagged as an ORF with uncertain function. The CDR3 spans 17 residues. With 2 bases clipped from V and 3 bases from J, the junction kept 11 bases outside the gene matches. The CDR3: CARSFNPRGLVKNIQYF. CDR3 DNA: TGTGCCAGAAGCTTCAACCCGAGGGGGCTAGTCAAAAACATTCAGTACTTC.

This chain links TRBV6-5 with TRBJ1-1; TRBD1 agrees at 10 bases. Germline V gene sequence: CDR1 MNHEY, CDR2 SVGAGI. After removal of 6 bases from V and 3 bases from J, the junction contained 7 bases not matched to a gene. The CDR3 runs to 15 residues. The chain's CDR3 is CASRLETGGYTEAFF. In DNA, the CDR3 is TGTGCCAGCAGACTGGAGACAGGGGGCTACACTGAAGCTTTCTTT.

This chain joins TRBV20-1 and TRBJ2-5; D not resolved. The germline V gene has CDR1 DFQATT and CDR2 SNEGSKA (reference sequence). This CDR3 has 11 residues. V lost 1 base, J lost 4 bases, and 4 bases lay in between. Here the CDR3 reads CSARGVETQYF. The CDR3 region has the DNA TGCAGTGCTAGAGGCGTAGAGACCCAGTACTTC.

The chain is built from TRBV29-1 and TRBJ1-2; D possibly corresponds to TRBD1 (5 bases). The V and J ends lost 3 bases and 2 bases respectively, with 13 bases between them. Germline CDR1 reads SQVTM; CDR2 reads ANQGSEA. The CDR3 sequence is 14 residues long. CDR3 sequence: CSVDDSFINYGYTF. In DNA form, the CDR3 reads TGCAGCGTTGACGACAGCTTTATCAACTATGGCTACACCTTC. The entire variable domain, with the rest obtained from reference TRBV29-1 and TRBJ1-2, is as follows: SAVISQKPSRDICQRGTSLTIQCQVDSQVTMMFWYRQQPGQSLTLIATANQGSEATYESGFVIDKFPISRPNLTFSTLTVSNMSPEDSSIYLCSVDDSFINYGYTFGSGTRLTVV.

The rearrangement uses TRBV20-1 and TRBJ2-7; tentatively, D is TRBD2 (6 bases). Trimming shortened V by 3 bases and J by 3 bases, and 6 bases separated the two germline ends. The CDR3 runs 11 residues. Per germline, CDR1 DFQATT and CDR2 SNEGSKA (reference sequence). The CDR3, as DNA: TGCAGTGCTAGCGGGGGCTACGAGCAGTACTTC. Translation: CSASGGYEQYF.